A single sample gave rise to the 29 T cell receptor beta chains below, sequenced in a study of OX40 agonist ivuxolimab in advanced cancers. The data were produced by immunoSEQ multiplex PCR, yet TCRdb's version contains in-frame clones alone and is incomplete. The sample shows around 63,000 clones, around nine tenths of them seen only once. The specimen was CD4+ or CD8+ T cells sorted from blood, collected in a trial of the OX40 agonist ivuxolimab. The receptors shown here come from an adult with an advanced solid tumor such as melanoma, head and neck, liver or kidney cancer.

This rearrangement joins TRBV25-1 to TRBJ2-1; D might be TRBD1 (6 bases). Germline V lookup: CDR1 MGHDK, CDR2 SYGVNS. The CDR3 extends over 13 amino acids. The V and J ends lost 5 bases and 3 bases respectively, with 8 bases between them. CDR3 sequence: CASSRRGYNEQFF. CDR3 in DNA: TGTGCCAGCAGTCGCAGGGGCTACAATGAGCAGTTCTTC.

The chain combines TRBV2 with TRBJ2-3; no reliable D call. The V and J ends lost 6 bases and 1 base respectively, with 14 bases between them. Germline V CDR1 and CDR2: SNHLY, FYNNEI. This CDR3 has 15 residues. Written as DNA, the CDR3 is TGTGCCAGCAGGCTTATGGGCGGAGGCACAGATACGCAGTATTTT. It is translated as CASRLMGGGTDTQYF.

The rearrangement links TRBV14 to TRBJ2-3; 7 nucleotides line up with TRBD2. The CDR3 sequence is 17 residues long. Germline V CDR1 and CDR2: SGHDN, FVKESK. J lost 0 bases, V lost 3 bases, and 9 bases had no gene match. The CDR3 is CASSQRISGPSTDTQYF. CDR3 DNA: TGTGCCAGCAGCCAGAGGATTAGCGGGCCTAGCACAGATACGCAGTATTTT.

The rearrangement links TRBV27 to TRBJ2-2; possible D gene TRBD2, 6 bases. V shed 3 bases and J shed 1 base, with 6 bases lying between them. The CDR3 contains 14 residues. Per the germline V gene, CDR1 is MNHEY and CDR2 is SMNVEV (reference sequence). The CDR3 sequence is CASSFGGNTGELFF. CDR3 nucleotide sequence: TGTGCCAGCAGTTTCGGGGGGAACACCGGGGAGCTGTTTTTT.

CDR3 DNA sequence: TGTGCCAGCAGTTACGGGACAGGAGGGGCCCAGTACTTC. It encodes CASSYGTGGAQYF. The rearrangement joins TRBV6-6 to TRBJ2-5; 8 bases fit TRBD1. CDR1 is MNHNY and CDR2 is SVGAGI in the germline V gene (reference sequence). This CDR3 comprises 13 residues. Trimming cost V 2 bases and J 9 bases; bases outside gene matches: 5.

The CDR3 protein is CASSLRRGDEQYF. CDR3 coding DNA: TGTGCCAGCAGTTTACGAAGGGGGGACGAGCAGTACTTC. The rearrangement links TRBV27 to TRBJ2-7; D may correspond to TRBD1 or TRBD2 (6 bases each). Germline CDR1 MNHEY, CDR2 SMNVEV (reference sequence). There are 13 residues in the CDR3. The V end was cut by 2 bases, the J end by 5 bases, with 10 bases between.

CDR3 residues: CASSLRVPNYGYTF. In DNA form, the CDR3 reads TGTGCCAGCAGTTTGAGGGTGCCTAACTATGGCTACACCTTC. The chain couples TRBV27 to TRBJ1-2; D call uncertain. This CDR3 has 14 amino acids. V was cut by 3 bases and J by 0 bases, with 8 bases left in between. Germline CDR1 and CDR2: MNHEY and SMNVEV (reference sequence).

The chain links TRBV19 to TRBJ2-7, with 7 bases matching TRBD1. J was trimmed by 0 bases and V by 3 bases; bases with no gene match: 5. Germline CDR1 and CDR2: LNHDA and SQIVND (reference sequence). The CDR3 length is 15 residues. CDR3 bases: TGTGCCAGTAGTATGTACGGGACAGACTCCTACGAGCAGTACTTC. This sequence encodes CASSMYGTDSYEQYF.

A remark on this clone: The junction departs from germline at one end; a sequencing error may be responsible. This sequence joins TRBV5-1 and TRBJ2-7, with a weak D call TRBD1 (5 bases). The CDR3 has 13 residues. Germline V gene sequence: CDR1 SGHRS, CDR2 YFSETQ. The CDR3, as DNA: TGCGACAGCAGGGTGTGGGGATTAGGCGAGCAGTACTTC. Protein: CDSRVWGLGEQYF.

The V call is TRBV9, the J call TRBJ2-3, with D perhaps matching TRBD2 (5 bases). V was cut by 3 bases and J by 2 bases, with 10 bases left in between. Germline lookup yields CDR1 SGDLS and CDR2 YYNGEE. This CDR3 is built from 14 residues. As DNA, the CDR3 is TGTGCCAGCAGCGGCGACTATGTCACAGATACGCAGTATTTT. It is translated as CASSGDYVTDTQYF.

CDR3 region: CASSDWSNQPQHF. CDR3 nucleotides: TGTGCCAGTAGTGATTGGAGCAATCAGCCCCAGCATTTT. This chain connects TRBV19 to TRBJ1-5; D is uncertain. The CDR3 covers 13 residues. The V gene's germline CDR1 is LNHDA and CDR2 SQIVND (reference sequence). Trimming cost V 5 bases and J 1 base, with 6 bases left between them.

V and J are TRBV9 and TRBJ2-7; maybe TRBD2 (7 bases). This CDR3 is built from 15 residues. Germline CDR1 SGDLS, CDR2 YYNGEE. The V gene lost 4 bases and the J gene lost 2 bases, with 16 bases spanning the gap. CDR3 protein: CASSPSGGAAYEQYF. CDR3 nucleotides: TGTGCCAGCAGCCCCAGTGGGGGGGCCGCCTACGAGCAGTACTTC.

This chain links TRBV4-1 with TRBJ2-3, with TRBD2 matching 14 bases. Losses at the gene ends were 5 bases for V and 1 base for J; bases not matched to a gene: 8. This CDR3 spans 18 amino acids. Germline CDR1 MGHRA, CDR2 YSYEKL. CDR3: CASSDGLAGGFGTDTQYF. The CDR3 DNA is TGCGCCAGCAGCGATGGACTAGCGGGAGGATTTGGCACAGATACGCAGTATTTT.

V and J are TRBV19 and TRBJ2-1; tentative D call: TRBD1 (5 bases). The CDR3 contains 16 residues. V lost 7 bases and J 4 bases, leaving 20 bases between the germline ends. CDR1 is LNHDA and CDR2 is SQIVND in the germline V gene (reference sequence). The CDR3 coding sequence is TGTGCCAGTACCGAAGCCGGGCCAAAGGGGTACAATGAGCAGTTCTTC. Translation gives CASTEAGPKGYNEQFF.

The V call is TRBV5-6, the J call TRBJ2-1, with D unresolved. V lost 0 bases to trimming and J lost 5 bases, with 3 bases between them. CDR1 is SGHDT and CDR2 is YYEEEE in the germline V gene. This CDR3 spans 12 amino acids. In DNA, the CDR3 is TGTGCCAGCAGCTTGGGCGACAATGAGCAGTTCTTC. Amino acid sequence: CASSLGDNEQFF.

The CDR3 coding sequence is TGTGCCAGCACCCCAGGGGGAGGAGAGACCCAGTACTTC. This codes for CASTPGGGETQYF. The chain couples TRBV14 to TRBJ2-5, with a possible D match to TRBD1 (7 bases). The CDR3 loop spans 13 amino acids. Germline values: CDR1 SGHDN, CDR2 FVKESK. Trimming removed 7 bases from V and 4 bases from J, with 13 bases in between.

The rearrangement uses TRBV29-1 and TRBJ2-5; 7 bases agree with TRBD2. V trimming: 3 bases; J trimming: 7 bases; junction bases outside the gene matches: 8. This CDR3 is 13 amino acids long. Germline V gives CDR1 SQVTM, CDR2 ANQGSEA. Here the CDR3 reads CSVDGAGAGTQYF. The CDR3 nucleotides read TGCAGCGTTGATGGGGCGGGAGCAGGGACCCAGTACTTC.

The chain has TRBV5-1 and TRBJ2-1; TRBD1 aligns across 9 bases. Per germline, CDR1 SGHRS and CDR2 YFSETQ. There are 16 residues in the CDR3. Trimming cost V 4 bases and J 6 bases; bases outside gene matches: 11. Here the CDR3 reads CASSKLTGTGSNEQFF. Here the CDR3 DNA reads TGCGCCAGCAGCAAACTAACCGGGACAGGGAGCAATGAGCAGTTCTTC. Full variable domain (remainder filled in from reference TRBV5-1 and TRBJ2-1): KAGVTQTPRYLIKTRGQQVTLSCSPISGHRSVSWYQQTPGQGLQFLFEYFSETQRNKGNFPGRFSGRQFSNSRSEMNVSTLELGDSALYLCASSKLTGTGSNEQFFGPGTRLTVL.

The J gene is TRBJ2-1, the V gene TRBV4-1, with 12 bases that match TRBD2. The CDR3 extends over 16 amino acids. Germline assignment: CDR1 MGHRA and CDR2 YSYEKL. Trimming took 2 bases from V and 4 from J; bases not matched to a gene: 3. CDR3 nucleotides: TGCGCCAGCAGCCAATGGACTAGCGGGGATTACAATGAGCAGTTCTTC. It encodes CASSQWTSGDYNEQFF.

Only a few counts were recorded for this clone. V is TRBV19 and J is TRBJ1-1; D gene uncertain. This CDR3 has 12 residues. V gave up 7 bases and J gave up 5 bases, with 11 bases separating them. Germline lookup yields CDR1 LNHDA and CDR2 SQIVND (reference sequence). As DNA, the CDR3 is TGTGCCAGTACCCTGGGATTTACTGAAGCTTTCTTT. It is translated as CASTLGFTEAFF.

This chain joins TRBV7-2 and TRBJ2-3; a weak D match, TRBD2 (5 bases). This CDR3 is 16 amino acids long. Trimming took 0 bases from V and 4 from J, leaving 14 bases between them. Germline loops: CDR1 SGHTA, CDR2 FQGNSA. CDR3: CASSLADGKLADTQYF. The CDR3 DNA reads TGTGCCAGCAGCTTAGCGGACGGGAAGTTGGCAGATACGCAGTATTTT.

J is TRBJ1-1 and V is TRBV11-1; no definite D call. Germline V gene lookup returns CDR1 SGHAT and CDR2 FQDESV (reference sequence). V shed 5 bases and J shed 4 bases, with 11 bases lying between them. The CDR3 loop spans 13 amino acids. Here the CDR3 reads CASSPVRTTEAFF. CDR3 nucleotide sequence: TGTGCCAGCAGCCCAGTACGGACCACTGAAGCTTTCTTT. The full variable domain, its missing parts supplied by reference TRBV11-1 and TRBJ1-1, is EAEVAQSPRYKITEKSQAVAFWCDPISGHATLYWYRQILGQGPELLVQFQDESVVDDSQLPKDRFSAERLKGVDSTLKIQPAELGDSAMYLCASSPVRTTEAFFGQGTRLTVV.

V and J are TRBV10-3 and TRBJ1-5, with 7 bases aligning to TRBD1. Germline V gene data show CDR1 as ENHRY and CDR2 as SYGVKD. J was trimmed by 0 bases and V by 7 bases; bases with no gene match: 6. The CDR3 is 15 amino acids. The CDR3 is CAITRGQNSNQPQHF. The CDR3 nucleotides read TGTGCCATCACAAGGGGACAGAATAGCAATCAGCCCCAGCATTTT.

The chain employs TRBV11-1 and TRBJ1-1; weak D call: TRBD1 (5 bases). Trimming took off 2 bases at V and 1 base at J, with 11 bases between the two ends. This CDR3 region has 15 residues. Per germline, CDR1 SGHAT and CDR2 FQDESV (reference sequence). The CDR3 nucleotides are TGTGCCAGCAGCTTATGGGGCATGGGGAACACTGAAGCTTTCTTT. This sequence encodes CASSLWGMGNTEAFF.

The chain couples TRBV5-1 to TRBJ2-7; TRBD2 matches at 9 bases. There are 16 residues in the CDR3. The germline V gene encodes CDR1 SGHRS and CDR2 YFSETQ. Germline trimming cut 3 bases from V and 6 bases from J; bases unmatched to any gene: 13. CDR3 in amino acids: CASSYPSAGGLREQYF. As DNA, the CDR3 is TGCGCCAGCAGCTATCCCTCGGCGGGAGGGCTCCGCGAGCAGTACTTC.

On this clone itself: Other DNA sequences from this sample encode an identical CDR3 as well. J is TRBJ2-1 and V is TRBV4-1, with D tentatively TRBD2 (6 bases). The CDR3 consists of 14 residues. The V and J ends lost 2 bases and 9 bases respectively, with 14 bases between them. CDR1 and CDR2 from the germline V gene are MGHRA and YSYEKL. This chain's CDR3 is CASSQSDGRGEQFF. CDR3 DNA sequence: TGCGCCAGCAGCCAATCGGACGGGAGAGGTGAGCAGTTCTTC.

The chain couples TRBV21-1 to TRBJ2-7; TRBD1, the table's D call, was not compared with the DNA. TRBV21-1 has pseudogene status. CDR3 length: 14 residues. This chain's CDR3 is CASSKFRGQYEQYF. The CDR3 coding sequence is TGTGCCAGCAGCAAATTCAGGGGGCAGTACGAGCAGTACTTC.

The V gene is TRBV11-2, the J gene TRBJ2-5, with TRBD1 matching 7 bases. This CDR3 is built from 16 residues. Per the germline V gene, CDR1 is SGHAT and CDR2 is FQNNGV. V gave up 5 bases and J gave up 2 bases; unmatched junction bases: 11. The CDR3 loop reads CASSNGDRDIQETQYF. The CDR3 DNA follows: TGTGCCAGCAGCAACGGGGACAGAGACATACAAGAGACCCAGTACTTC. Together with reference TRBV11-2 and TRBJ2-5, the CDR3 gives the full variable domain: EAGVAQSPRYKIIEKRQSVAFWCNPISGHATLYWYQQILGQGPKLLIQFQNNGVVDDSQLPKDRFSAERLKGVDSTLKIQPAKLEDSAVYLCASSNGDRDIQETQYFGPGTRLLVL.

The CDR3 DNA reads as TGTGCCAGCAGCCCTCGGCAGGGTGGTGAAAAACTGTTTTTT. Encoded protein: CASSPRQGGEKLFF. This chain uses TRBV11-2 with TRBJ1-4; TRBD1 might be the D (5 bases). Germline lookup yields CDR1 SGHAT and CDR2 FQNNGV. The CDR3 consists of 14 residues. Trimming pared 5 bases from V and 7 bases from J, leaving 14 bases between.